The T cell receptor beta chain described here comes from a study of T cells in Graves' hyperthyroidism and ophthalmopathy. Clinical Activity Scores of at least 3, NOSPECS grades of at least 4 and durations under 3 months characterized ophthalmopathy patients. Germline-derived CDR1 and CDR2 are SEHNR and FQNEAQ (reference sequence). V lost 0 bases, J lost 7 bases, and 10 bases lay in between. This CDR3 is 14 amino acids long. From RNA transcripts, TCR beta CDR3 regions were amplified. Researchers ran a first-round RT-PCR on the TCR CDR3 using the HTBI primer set. TCRdb independently ran MiXCR on the multiplex PCR reads; one entry per CDR3 protein. The data show some 350,000 distinct CDR3 sequences, approximately 13% seen once.

The chain is built from TRBV7-9 and TRBJ2-1; TRBD2 is a possible D gene (5 bases). This clonotype originated in a woman aged 35 to 49 with Graves' ophthalmopathy. The sequencing input was blood. The CDR3 sequence is CASSLAGLANEQFF. The CDR3, as DNA: TGTGCCAGCAGCTTAGCTGGGCTAGCAAATGAGCAGTTCTTC.